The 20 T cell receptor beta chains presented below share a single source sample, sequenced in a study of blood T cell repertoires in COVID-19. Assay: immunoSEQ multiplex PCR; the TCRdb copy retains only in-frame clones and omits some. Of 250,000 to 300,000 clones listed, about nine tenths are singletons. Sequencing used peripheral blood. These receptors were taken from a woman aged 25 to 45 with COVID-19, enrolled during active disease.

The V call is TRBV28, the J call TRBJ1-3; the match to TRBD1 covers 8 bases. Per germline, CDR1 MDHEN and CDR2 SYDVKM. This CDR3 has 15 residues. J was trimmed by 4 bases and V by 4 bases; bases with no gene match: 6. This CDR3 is CASSSFGTGGNTIYF. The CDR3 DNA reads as TGTGCCAGCAGTTCATTCGGGACAGGAGGAAACACCATATATTTT.

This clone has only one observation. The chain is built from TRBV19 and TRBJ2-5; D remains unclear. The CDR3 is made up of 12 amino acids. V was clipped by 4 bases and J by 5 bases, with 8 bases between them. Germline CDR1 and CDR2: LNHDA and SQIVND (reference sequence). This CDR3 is CASSNRRETQYF. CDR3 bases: TGTGCCAGTAGTAACCGTCGGGAGACCCAGTACTTC.

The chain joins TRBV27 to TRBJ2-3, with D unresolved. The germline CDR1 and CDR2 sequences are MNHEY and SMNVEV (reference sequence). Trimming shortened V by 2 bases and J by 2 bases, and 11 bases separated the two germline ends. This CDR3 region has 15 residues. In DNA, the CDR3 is TGTGCCAGCAGTTTAGCGGAACCTTTCACAGATACGCAGTATTTT. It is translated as CASSLAEPFTDTQYF.

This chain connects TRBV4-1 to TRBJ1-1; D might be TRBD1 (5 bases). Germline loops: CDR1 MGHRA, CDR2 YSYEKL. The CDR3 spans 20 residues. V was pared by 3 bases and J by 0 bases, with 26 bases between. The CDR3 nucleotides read TGCGCCAGCAGCCACGTTCTCGATGGGGGGTCGGGATTTATGAACACTGAAGCTTTCTTT. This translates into CASSHVLDGGSGFMNTEAFF.

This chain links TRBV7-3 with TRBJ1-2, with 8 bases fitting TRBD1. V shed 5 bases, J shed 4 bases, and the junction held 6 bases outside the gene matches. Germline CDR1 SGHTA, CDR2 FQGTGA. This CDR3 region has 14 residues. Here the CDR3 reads CASSPSRGPYGYTF. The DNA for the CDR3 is TGTGCCAGCAGCCCGTCCAGGGGGCCCTATGGCTACACCTTC. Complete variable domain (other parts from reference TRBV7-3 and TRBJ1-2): GAGVSQTPSNKVTEKGKYVELRCDPISGHTALYWYRQSLGQGPEFLIYFQGTGAADDSGLPNDRFFAVRPEGSVSTLKIQRTERGDSAVYLCASSPSRGPYGYTFGSGTRLTVV.

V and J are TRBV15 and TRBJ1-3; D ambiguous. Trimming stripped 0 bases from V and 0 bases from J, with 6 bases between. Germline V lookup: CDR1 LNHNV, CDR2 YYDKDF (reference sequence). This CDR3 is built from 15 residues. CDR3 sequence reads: CATSRDPSSGNTIYF. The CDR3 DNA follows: TGTGCCACCAGCAGAGATCCCAGCTCTGGAAACACCATATATTTT.

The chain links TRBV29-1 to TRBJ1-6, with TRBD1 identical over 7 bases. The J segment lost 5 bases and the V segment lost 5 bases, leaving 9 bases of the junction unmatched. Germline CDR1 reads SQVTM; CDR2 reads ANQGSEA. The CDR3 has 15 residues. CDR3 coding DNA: TGCAGCGTTTCCGAGGGGACAGCAGATAATTCACCCCTCCACTTT. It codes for CSVSEGTADNSPLHF.

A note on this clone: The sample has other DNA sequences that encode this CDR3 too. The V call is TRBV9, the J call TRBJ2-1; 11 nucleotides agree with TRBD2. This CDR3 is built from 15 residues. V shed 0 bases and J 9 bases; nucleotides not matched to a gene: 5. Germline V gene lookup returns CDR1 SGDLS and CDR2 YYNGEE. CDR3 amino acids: CASSVELAGGGEQFF. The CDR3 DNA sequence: TGTGCCAGCAGCGTAGAGCTAGCGGGAGGAGGTGAGCAGTTCTTC.

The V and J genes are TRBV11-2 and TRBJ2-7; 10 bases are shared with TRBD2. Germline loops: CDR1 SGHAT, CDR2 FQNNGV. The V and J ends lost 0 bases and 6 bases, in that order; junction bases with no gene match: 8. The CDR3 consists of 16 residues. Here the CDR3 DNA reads TGTGCCAGCAGCTTAGATATAACTAGCGGGAAACGCGAGCAGTACTTC. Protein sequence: CASSLDITSGKREQYF. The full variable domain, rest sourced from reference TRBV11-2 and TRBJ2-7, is EAGVAQSPRYKIIEKRQSVAFWCNPISGHATLYWYQQILGQGPKLLIQFQNNGVVDDSQLPKDRFSAERLKGVDSTLKIQPAKLEDSAVYLCASSLDITSGKREQYFGPGTRLTVT.

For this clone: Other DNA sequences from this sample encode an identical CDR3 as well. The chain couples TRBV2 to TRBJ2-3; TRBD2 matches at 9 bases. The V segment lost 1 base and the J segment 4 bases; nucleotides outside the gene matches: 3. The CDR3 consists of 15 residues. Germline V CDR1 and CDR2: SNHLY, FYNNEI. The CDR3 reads CASSEVAGVADTQYF. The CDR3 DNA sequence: TGTGCCAGCAGTGAAGTAGCGGGAGTTGCAGATACGCAGTATTTT.

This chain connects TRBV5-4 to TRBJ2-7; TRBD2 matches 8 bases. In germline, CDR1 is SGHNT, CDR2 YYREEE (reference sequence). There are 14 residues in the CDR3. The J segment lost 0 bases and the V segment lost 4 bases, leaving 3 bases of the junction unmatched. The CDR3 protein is CASSHSGSSYEQYF. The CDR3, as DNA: TGTGCCAGCAGCCACAGCGGGAGCTCCTACGAGCAGTACTTC.

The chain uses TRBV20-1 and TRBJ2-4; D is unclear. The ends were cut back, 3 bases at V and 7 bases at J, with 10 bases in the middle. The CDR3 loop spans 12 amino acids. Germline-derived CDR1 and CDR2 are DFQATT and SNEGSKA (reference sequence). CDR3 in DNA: TGCAGTGCTAGTGGCAGGTCCAACATTCAGTACTTC. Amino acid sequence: CSASGRSNIQYF.

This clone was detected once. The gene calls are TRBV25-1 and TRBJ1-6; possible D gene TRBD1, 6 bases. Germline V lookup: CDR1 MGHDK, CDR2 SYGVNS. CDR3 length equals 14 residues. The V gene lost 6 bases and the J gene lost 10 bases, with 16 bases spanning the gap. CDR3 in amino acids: CASRETGQGSPLHF. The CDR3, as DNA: TGTGCCAGCAGGGAGACAGGACAAGGATCACCCCTCCACTTT.

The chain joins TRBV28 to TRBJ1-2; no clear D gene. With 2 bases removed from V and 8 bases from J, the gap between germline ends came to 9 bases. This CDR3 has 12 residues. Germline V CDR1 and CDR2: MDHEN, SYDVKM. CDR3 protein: CASSLPPQGYTF. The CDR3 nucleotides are TGTGCCAGCAGTTTACCTCCGCAGGGCTACACCTTC.

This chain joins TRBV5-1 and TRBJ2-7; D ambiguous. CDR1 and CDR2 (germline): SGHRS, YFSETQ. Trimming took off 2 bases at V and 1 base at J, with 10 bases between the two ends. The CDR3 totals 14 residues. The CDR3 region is CASSLQFRSYEQYF. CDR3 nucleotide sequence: TGCGCCAGCAGCTTACAGTTTCGGTCCTACGAGCAGTACTTC.

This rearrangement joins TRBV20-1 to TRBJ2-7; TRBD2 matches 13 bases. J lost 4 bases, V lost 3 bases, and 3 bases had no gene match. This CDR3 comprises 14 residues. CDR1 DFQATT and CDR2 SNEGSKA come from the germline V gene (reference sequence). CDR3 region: CSASALAGGYEQYF. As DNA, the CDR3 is TGCAGTGCTAGTGCACTAGCGGGAGGGTACGAGCAGTACTTC.

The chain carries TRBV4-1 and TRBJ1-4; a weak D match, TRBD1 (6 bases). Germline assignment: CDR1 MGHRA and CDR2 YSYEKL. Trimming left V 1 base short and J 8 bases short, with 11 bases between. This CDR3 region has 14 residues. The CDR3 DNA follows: TGCGCCAGCAGCCAAGGGACAGAAAGAGAAAAACTGTTTTTT. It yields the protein CASSQGTEREKLFF.

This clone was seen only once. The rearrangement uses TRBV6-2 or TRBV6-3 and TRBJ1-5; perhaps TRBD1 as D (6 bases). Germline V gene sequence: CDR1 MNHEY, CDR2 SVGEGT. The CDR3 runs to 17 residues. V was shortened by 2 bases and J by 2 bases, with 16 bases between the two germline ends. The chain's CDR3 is CASSYAQQGRGNQPQHF. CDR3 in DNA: TGTGCCAGCAGTTACGCACAACAGGGACGTGGCAATCAGCCCCAGCATTTT.

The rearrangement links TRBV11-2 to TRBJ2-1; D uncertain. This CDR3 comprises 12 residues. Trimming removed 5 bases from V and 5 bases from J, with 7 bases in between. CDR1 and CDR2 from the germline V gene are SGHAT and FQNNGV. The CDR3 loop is CASSPPDNEQFF. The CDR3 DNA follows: TGTGCCAGCAGCCCCCCGGACAATGAGCAGTTCTTC.

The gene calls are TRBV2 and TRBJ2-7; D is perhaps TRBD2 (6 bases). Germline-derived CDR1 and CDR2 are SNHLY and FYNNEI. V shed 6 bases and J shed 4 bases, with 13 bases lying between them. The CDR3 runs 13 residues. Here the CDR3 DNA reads TGTGCCAGCAGGTGGCGGGAAGCTTACGAGCAGTACTTC. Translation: CASRWREAYEQYF.